The sequence of this TCR beta chain was determined in a study of cytomegalovirus exposure and HLA in healthy donors. On the study more broadly: The Caucasian-associated ancestry cluster contained about four fifths of the roughly 400 genotyped donors.

Turning to this clone: The junction differs from germline at one of its ends, possibly a read error.

The PCR made use of 60 Vbeta and 13 Jbeta primers. Generated by immunoSEQ multiplex PCR, the TCRdb table keeps only in-frame clones and is missing some. The sample yields approximately 150,000 clones, almost 85% seen once. The CDR3 has 15 residues. Germline V gene lookup returns CDR1 MNHNS and CDR2 SASEGT. This clonotype was sampled from a woman in her fifties or sixties in good health and CMV-seropositive. Sample: PBMCs. The genes are TRBV6-1 and TRBJ1-2; 10 bases match TRBD1. The CDR3 DNA is TGTGCCAGCATTGAAGGGACAGGGGCTCACTATGGCTACACCTTC. Amino acid sequence: CASIEGTGAHYGYTF.